This T cell receptor (beta chain) is drawn from a study of T cell changes during pregnancy in multiple sclerosis. The V gene end was trimmed by 2 bases and the J gene end by 3 bases; junction bases not matched to a gene: 10. Germline V CDR1 and CDR2: SGHNT, YYREEE (reference sequence). This CDR3 has 17 amino acids. Sequencing was performed with immunoSEQ multiplex PCR; in TCRdb, only in-frame clones are kept and a portion is missing. The sample includes tens of thousands of clones, roughly 91% of them seen just once. The sequence came from a female donor with multiple sclerosis, enrolled in a pregnancy study. Sample: CD4+ T cells from peripheral blood mononuclear cells, taken in the first trimester of pregnancy. The J gene is TRBJ2-3, the V gene TRBV5-4, with 9 bases matching TRBD2. The CDR3 region has the DNA TGTGCCAGCAGCTTTCTATCCGGGACTAGCAGGACAGATACGCAGTATTTT. Its protein is CASSFLSGTSRTDTQYF.